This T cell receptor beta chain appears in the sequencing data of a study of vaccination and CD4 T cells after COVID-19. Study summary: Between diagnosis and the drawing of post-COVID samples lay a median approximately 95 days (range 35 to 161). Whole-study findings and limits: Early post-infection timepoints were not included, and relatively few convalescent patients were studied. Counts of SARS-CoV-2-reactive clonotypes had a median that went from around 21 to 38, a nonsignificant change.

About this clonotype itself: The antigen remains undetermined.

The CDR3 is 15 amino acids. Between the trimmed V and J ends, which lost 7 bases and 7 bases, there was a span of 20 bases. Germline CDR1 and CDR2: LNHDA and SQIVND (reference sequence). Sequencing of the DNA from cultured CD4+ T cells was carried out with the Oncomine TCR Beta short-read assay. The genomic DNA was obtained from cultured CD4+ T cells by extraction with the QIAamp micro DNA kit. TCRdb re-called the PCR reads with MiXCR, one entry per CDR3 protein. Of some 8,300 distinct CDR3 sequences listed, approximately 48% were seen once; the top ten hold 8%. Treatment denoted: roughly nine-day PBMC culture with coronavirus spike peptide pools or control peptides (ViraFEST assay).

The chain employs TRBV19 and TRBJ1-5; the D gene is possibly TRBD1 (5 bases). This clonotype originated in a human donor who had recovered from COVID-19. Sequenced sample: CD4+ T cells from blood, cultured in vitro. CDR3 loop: CASKQGGGGGQPQHF. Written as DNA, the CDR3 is TGTGCCAGTAAGCAGGGAGGTGGAGGCGGACAGCCCCAGCATTTT.